The 29 T cell receptor beta chains presented below share a single source sample, sequenced in a study of T-cell memory formation after mild COVID-19. TCRdb ran MiXCR on the 5' RACE reads and lists one entry per CDR3 protein. The sample has 350,000 or so distinct CDR3 sequences, roughly 13% seen once. Sample: PBMCs or a T cell subset sorted from them (not recorded which). The origin of the receptors is a man younger than 35 who had mild COVID-19 (a few samples of this study predate the infection). Cell type and time point are not known.

V and J are TRBV25-1 and TRBJ2-1; D could derive from TRBD1 or TRBD2 (5 bases each). The CDR3 consists of 12 residues. Between the trimmed V and J ends, which lost 7 bases and 9 bases, there was a span of 13 bases. Germline CDR1 is MGHDK and CDR2 is SYGVNS. CDR3 loop: CASTGRLGEQFF. CDR3 in DNA: TGTGCCAGCACAGGGAGACTGGGTGAGCAGTTCTTC.

The chain carries TRBV5-1 and TRBJ2-7; D is uncertain. Germline V gene lookup returns CDR1 SGHRS and CDR2 YFSETQ. Trimming removed 0 bases at V and 7 bases at J, with 23 bases between. This CDR3 comprises 17 residues. The DNA of the CDR3 is TGCGCCAGCAGCTTGGAGCCTTCGGGCAGCCTAAAGGAGGAGCAGTACTTC. Translation: CASSLEPSGSLKEEQYF.

The chain recombines TRBV14 with TRBJ1-1; D is uncertain. The germline CDR1 and CDR2 sequences are SGHDN and FVKESK. V was clipped by 4 bases and J by 4 bases, with 16 bases between them. CDR3 length: 15 amino acids. The CDR3 here is CASSPPDWRPTEAFF. CDR3 nucleotide sequence: TGTGCCAGCAGCCCCCCGGACTGGCGCCCCACTGAAGCTTTCTTT.

This clonotype was observed many times. The V and J genes are TRBV20-1 and TRBJ1-3; 9 positions match TRBD1. J was trimmed by 7 bases and V by 2 bases; bases with no gene match: 9. CDR3 length: 15 residues. Germline V gene data show CDR1 as DFQATT and CDR2 as SNEGSKA (reference sequence). The CDR3 is CSARTAGTGTNTIYF. The CDR3 region has the DNA TGCAGTGCTAGAACGGCCGGGACAGGGACGAACACCATATATTTT.

The CDR3 DNA is TGCGCCAGCAGCGAACAGGCGAACACTGAAGCTTTCTTT. Encoded protein: CASSEQANTEAFF. V usage is TRBV10-2 and J usage is TRBJ1-1, with D perhaps matching TRBD1 (5 bases). This CDR3 has 13 residues. In germline, CDR1 is WSHSY, CDR2 SAAADI. V was shortened by 6 bases and J by 1 base, with 9 bases between the two germline ends.

This sequence joins TRBV27 and TRBJ2-7; D gene ambiguous. The CDR3 covers 13 residues. The V and J ends lost 2 bases and 0 bases respectively, with 5 bases between them. CDR1 is MNHEY, CDR2 SMNVEV, per germline (reference sequence). CDR3 amino acids: CASSLHSSYEQYF. Here the CDR3 DNA reads TGTGCCAGCAGTTTACACAGCTCCTACGAGCAGTACTTC.

The V gene is TRBV7-2, the J gene TRBJ1-1, with a tentative D call TRBD1 (6 bases). V was clipped by 6 bases and J by 4 bases, with 12 bases between them. In germline, CDR1 is SGHTA, CDR2 FQGNSA. The CDR3 runs to 13 residues. The CDR3: CASSLTGLTEAFF. DNA of the CDR3: TGTGCCAGCAGTTTGACAGGACTCACTGAAGCTTTCTTT.

This clonotype appeared a few times. This sequence joins TRBV29-1 and TRBJ2-1; D is possibly TRBD1 or TRBD2 (5 bases each). The CDR3 runs to 14 residues. The V and J ends lost 7 bases and 8 bases respectively, with 21 bases between them. Germline CDR1 SQVTM, CDR2 ANQGSEA. The DNA for the CDR3 is TGCAGCGCGGGACGTAACCGGTATAAGTATGAGCAGTTCTTC. This codes for CSAGRNRYKYEQFF.

This clonotype was counted only a few times. The chain carries TRBV6-4 and TRBJ1-1, with 7 bases that match TRBD1. Germline values: CDR1 MRHNA, CDR2 SNTAGT. The CDR3 consists of 14 residues. Trimming at V came to 5 bases and at J to 3 bases, leaving 6 bases not matched to a gene. CDR3 loop: CASSMTGSHTEAFF. CDR3 bases: TGTGCCAGCAGTATGACAGGGTCCCACACTGAAGCTTTCTTT.

This clonotype was observed at least ten times. The chain joins TRBV10-3 to TRBJ2-5; D is ambiguous. Germline-derived CDR1 and CDR2 are ENHRY and SYGVKD. This CDR3 contains 13 residues. The V gene lost 0 bases and the J gene lost 9 bases, with 11 bases spanning the gap. CDR3 region: CAISESSDGSQYF. DNA for the CDR3: TGTGCCATCAGTGAGTCAAGTGATGGGTCCCAGTACTTC.

This clonotype was counted a few times. The V and J genes are TRBV5-5 and TRBJ1-5, with unresolved D. In germline, CDR1 is SGHKS, CDR2 YYEKEE (reference sequence). CDR3 length: 14 amino acids. V was pared by 2 bases and J by 0 bases, with 6 bases between. The chain's CDR3 is CASSFFDSNQPQHF. The CDR3 nucleotides are TGTGCCAGCAGCTTTTTCGATAGCAATCAGCCCCAGCATTTT.

This clonotype has a handful of counts. The chain recombines TRBV20-1 with TRBJ1-5; no definite D call. The length of the CDR3 is 12 residues. V was pared by 3 bases and J by 2 bases, with 5 bases between. Germline loops: CDR1 DFQATT, CDR2 SNEGSKA (reference sequence). Here the CDR3 reads CSARNGNQPQHF. In DNA, the CDR3 is TGCAGTGCTAGGAACGGCAATCAGCCCCAGCATTTT.

This clonotype appeared a few times. V and J are TRBV11-2 and TRBJ2-7, with D perhaps assigned TRBD1 or TRBD2 (5 bases each). CDR3 length equals 16 residues. Germline loops: CDR1 SGHAT, CDR2 FQNNGV. Trimming took 2 bases from V and 2 from J, leaving 16 bases between them. CDR3 residues: CASSLIAGAAPYEQYF. CDR3 DNA sequence: TGTGCCAGCAGCTTAATCGCCGGGGCAGCACCCTACGAGCAGTACTTC.

The chain carries TRBV20-1 and TRBJ1-4; D ambiguous. Looked up from germline, CDR1 is DFQATT and CDR2 is SNEGSKA (reference sequence). The ends were cut back, 5 bases at V and 5 bases at J, with 12 bases in the middle. The CDR3 sequence is 13 residues long. Here the CDR3 DNA reads TGCAGTGCTTGGCCGACACGGAATGAAAAACTGTTTTTT. This encodes CSAWPTRNEKLFF.

The CDR3 DNA sequence: TGCGCCAGCAGCTTGGTGGCCTCCCACACCGGGGAGCTGTTTTTT. Its protein product is CASSLVASHTGELFF. V usage is TRBV5-1 and J usage is TRBJ2-2; D is ambiguous. V was clipped by 0 bases and J by 3 bases, with 9 bases between them. The CDR3 is 15 residues long. Germline V gene data show CDR1 as SGHRS and CDR2 as YFSETQ.

This CDR3 reads CASSGTSGGSGQFF. The CDR3 region has the DNA TGTGCCAGCAGCGGGACTAGCGGGGGTTCTGGGCAGTTCTTC. The chain couples TRBV7-2 to TRBJ2-1; TRBD2 agrees at 14 bases. Per the germline V gene, CDR1 is SGHTA and CDR2 is FQGNSA. This CDR3 is built from 14 residues. The trim removed 5 bases at V and 12 bases at J, leaving 6 bases unmatched.

The chain combines TRBV28 with TRBJ1-5, with 7 bases aligning to TRBD1. Germline loops: CDR1 MDHEN, CDR2 SYDVKM. Losses at the gene ends were 3 bases for V and 7 bases for J; bases not matched to a gene: 21. CDR3 length: 19 amino acids. CDR3 coding DNA: TGTGCCAGCAGTTTTGCGAGGGGGCGAACCATAGGAGGTGGACAGCCCCAGCATTTT. Translation: CASSFARGRTIGGGQPQHF.

V is TRBV29-1 and J is TRBJ1-1, with 7 bases identical to TRBD1. The V segment lost 3 bases and the J segment 0 bases; nucleotides outside the gene matches: 1. The CDR3 is 13 residues long. Germline V CDR1 and CDR2: SQVTM, ANQGSEA. CDR3 nucleotide sequence: TGCAGCGTTGAGACAGGGATGAACACTGAAGCTTTCTTT. Translating it yields CSVETGMNTEAFF.

The chain uses TRBV20-1 and TRBJ2-5; tentative D call: TRBD2 (6 bases). Germline CDR1 is DFQATT and CDR2 is SNEGSKA (reference sequence). Trimming cost V 4 bases and J 1 base, with 19 bases left between them. The CDR3 sequence is 16 residues long. CDR3 amino acids: CSAMPRLEEFQETQYF. Here the CDR3 DNA reads TGCAGTGCTATGCCTCGACTAGAGGAGTTCCAAGAGACCCAGTACTTC.

The chain couples TRBV20-1 to TRBJ1-6, with D tentatively TRBD1 (6 bases). Trimming stripped 0 bases from V and 1 base from J, with 7 bases between. The CDR3 is 15 residues long. Germline loops: CDR1 DFQATT, CDR2 SNEGSKA (reference sequence). The CDR3 DNA reads TGCAGTGCTAGAGAAGGGGGTTCCTATAATTCACCCCTCCACTTT. It translates to CSAREGGSYNSPLHF.

V and J are TRBV6-7 and TRBJ2-6; TRBD1 matches 8 bases. TRBV6-7 carries the ORF label, with uncertain function. The CDR3 spans 19 residues. V gave up 2 bases and J gave up 1 base; unmatched junction bases: 10. CDR3: CASSYPWDRTESGANVLTF. In DNA, the CDR3 is TGTGCCAGCAGTTACCCCTGGGACAGGACGGAGTCTGGGGCCAACGTCCTGACTTTC.

This clonotype has just a few counts. The chain links TRBV11-2 to TRBJ1-1, with D perhaps matching TRBD1 (6 bases). CDR3 length: 14 residues. Germline values: CDR1 SGHAT, CDR2 FQNNGV. The V and J ends lost 3 bases and 2 bases respectively, with 10 bases between them. CDR3 nucleotide sequence: TGTGCCAGCAGCTTCGACAGGATAAACACTGAAGCTTTCTTT. This encodes CASSFDRINTEAFF.

The chain carries TRBV5-6 and TRBJ1-2; D possibly corresponds to TRBD1 (6 bases). V shed 2 bases and J shed 2 bases, with 13 bases lying between them. In germline, CDR1 is SGHDT, CDR2 YYEEEE. The CDR3 covers 15 residues. The chain's CDR3 is CASSFTDRRNYGYTF. In DNA form, the CDR3 reads TGTGCCAGCAGCTTTACCGACAGGAGGAACTATGGCTACACCTTC.

This clonotype was recorded a few times. The V call is TRBV6-2 or TRBV6-3, the J call TRBJ2-7; TRBD1 might be the D (8 bases). The CDR3 consists of 13 residues. Trimming removed 6 bases from V and 2 bases from J, with 11 bases in between. Germline CDR1 and CDR2: MNHEY and SVGEGT. Here the CDR3 DNA reads TGTGCCAGCAGACAGGGGGGGACCTACGAGCAGTACGTC. Encoded protein: CASRQGGTYEQYV.

The V call is TRBV5-1, the J call TRBJ1-4; D might be TRBD1 (6 bases). The CDR3 extends over 15 amino acids. Germline V gene lookup returns CDR1 SGHRS and CDR2 YFSETQ. Trimming stripped 4 bases from V and 3 bases from J, with 13 bases between. The CDR3 DNA sequence: TGCGCCAGCAGCGCGGAAGGGGGGCCTAATGAAAAACTGTTTTTT. Protein product: CASSAEGGPNEKLFF. The full variable domain, its missing parts supplied by reference TRBV5-1 and TRBJ1-4, is KAGVTQTPRYLIKTRGQQVTLSCSPISGHRSVSWYQQTPGQGLQFLFEYFSETQRNKGNFPGRFSGRQFSNSRSEMNVSTLELGDSALYLCASSAEGGPNEKLFFGSGTQLSVL.

This clonotype was picked up a small number of times. The chain joins TRBV27 to TRBJ2-7; D perhaps matches TRBD1 (5 bases). In germline, CDR1 is MNHEY, CDR2 SMNVEV (reference sequence). V was pared by 0 bases and J by 4 bases, with 13 bases between. The CDR3 extends over 15 amino acids. The CDR3 here is CASSLSVGHYYEQYF. The CDR3 DNA reads as TGTGCCAGCAGTTTATCGGTCGGACACTATTACGAGCAGTACTTC.

This clonotype was observed many times. This chain connects TRBV7-2 to TRBJ2-5, with D perhaps TRBD1 (6 bases). Trimming left V 5 bases short and J 2 bases short, with 12 bases between. Germline V gene sequence: CDR1 SGHTA, CDR2 FQGNSA. CDR3 length equals 14 residues. CDR3 sequence: CASSRQVWQETQYF. The CDR3 DNA reads TGTGCCAGCAGCCGACAGGTTTGGCAAGAGACCCAGTACTTC.

The chain uses TRBV12-3 or TRBV12-4 and TRBJ1-3; D gene unclear. CDR3 length equals 14 residues. Between the trimmed V and J ends, which lost 5 bases and 0 bases, there was a span of 8 bases. CDR3 DNA sequence: TGTGCCAGCAGTCGACACAACTCTGGAAACACCATATATTTT. Protein product: CASSRHNSGNTIYF.

As concerns this clonotype: The limits of the CDR3 on the DNA are not certain, so only TCRdb's listed CDR3 is given. The chain uses TRBV19 and TRBJ2-2; TRBD1, the table's D call, lacks a check against the DNA. The CDR3 sequence runs 15 residues, both termini included. Germline V lookup: CDR1 LNHDA, CDR2 SQIVND (reference sequence). The chain's CDR3 is CASSPLDPHRGAVFF.